One and the same sample provided the 7 T cell receptor beta chains below, sequenced in a study of cytomegalovirus exposure and HLA in healthy donors. This PCR relied on a set of 60 Vbeta primers and 13 Jbeta primers. The table came from immunoSEQ multiplex PCR; TCRdb's copy has only in-frame clones and leaves some out. The sample consists of 170,000 or so clones, 75% to 80% of them appearing once. Sequenced material: PBMCs. These TCRs come from a woman in her thirties or forties in good health and CMV-seronegative.

The rearrangement joins TRBV18 to TRBJ2-7; 9 bases are a match to TRBD1. With V trimmed by 3 bases and J by 3 bases, 9 bases remained unmatched. The germline gives CDR1 KGHSH, CDR2 LQKENI. The CDR3 extends over 16 amino acids. CDR3 bases: TGTGCCAGCTCACCGGGAAACAGGGGGCGGAACTACGAGCAGTACTTC. It is translated as CASSPGNRGRNYEQYF.

The chain links TRBV12-5 to TRBJ1-3; D is ambiguous. Germline V CDR1 and CDR2: LGHNT, FRNRAP. The V end was cut by 3 bases, the J end by 3 bases, with 3 bases between. The CDR3 loop spans 12 amino acids. The CDR3 nucleotides are TGTGCTAGTGGTTTTAGTGGAAACACCATATATTTT. This sequence encodes CASGFSGNTIYF.

On this clone itself: Other DNA sequences of this sample code for an identical CDR3. The genes are TRBV28 and TRBJ1-5, with 7 positions matching TRBD1. CDR1 is MDHEN, CDR2 SYDVKM, per germline. V dropped 10 bases and J dropped 2; count of bases not matched to a gene: 11. The CDR3 has 15 amino acids. The CDR3 spells CATYRGLWGNQPQHF. Written as DNA, the CDR3 is TGTGCCACTTACAGGGGCTTGTGGGGCAATCAGCCCCAGCATTTT.

This chain links TRBV28 with TRBJ2-7, with 9 bases fitting TRBD1. CDR1 and CDR2 (germline): MDHEN, SYDVKM. The V segment lost 7 bases and the J segment 4 bases; nucleotides outside the gene matches: 8. The length of the CDR3 is 14 residues. The CDR3 is CASTQQGAGYEQYF. Here the CDR3 DNA reads TGTGCCAGCACCCAACAGGGGGCTGGGTACGAGCAGTACTTC.

The V call is TRBV5-1, the J call TRBJ2-1, with 11 bases fitting TRBD1. Germline CDR1 reads SGHRS; CDR2 reads YFSETQ. Unmatched junction bases numbered 7, after V lost 4 bases and J lost 7 bases. This CDR3 is 15 amino acids long. This CDR3 reads CASSRGGTGGNEQFF. CDR3 in DNA: TGCGCCAGCAGCCGCGGGGGGACAGGGGGAAATGAGCAGTTCTTC.

This chain links TRBV27 with TRBJ1-3; 8 nucleotides align to TRBD1. The CDR3 runs to 17 residues. Trimming took 5 bases from V and 1 from J; bases not matched to a gene: 10. Germline V gives CDR1 MNHEY, CDR2 SMNVEV (reference sequence). CDR3: CASSPRDRSGSGNTIYF. In nucleotides, the CDR3 is TGTGCCAGCAGTCCCCGGGACAGGTCTGGATCTGGAAACACCATATATTTT.

The chain combines TRBV5-6 with TRBJ2-5; weak D call: TRBD2 (6 bases). The J call is uncertain, as TRBJ2-7 better fits the DNA end. Germline V gene data show CDR1 as SGHDT and CDR2 as YYEEEE. This CDR3 comprises 14 residues. CDR3 nucleotides: TGTGCCAGCAACCCACGCGGGACGGATTACGAGCAGTACTTC. It is translated as CASNPRGTDYEQYF.